This record covers a single T cell receptor beta chain. What it binds is unknown. The germline V gene encodes CDR1 MNHEY and CDR2 SVGAGI. Trimming pared 0 bases from V and 8 bases from J, leaving 5 bases between. The CDR3 extends over 13 amino acids. This entry belongs to a study of radiotherapy plus CTLA-4 blockade in lung cancer. Study summary: Across the patients, objective responses occurred in more than 15%, and disease control in around 31%.

Study-wide results and caveats: How blood T cell clones changed early, along with interferon-beta, reportedly forecast response best. Radiotherapy with ipilimumab was followed by blood expansion of tumor-derived clones.

Enrolled patients, whose metastatic non-small-cell lung cancer was chemo-refractory, received focal radiation plus CTLA-4 blockade with ipilimumab. Sequencing was performed with immunoSEQ multiplex PCR; in TCRdb, only in-frame clones are kept and a portion is missing. Among some 73,000 clones listed, 60% to 85% were seen once. The rearrangement links TRBV6-5 to TRBJ1-6; no reliable D call. The sample here was peripheral blood, taken from a patient treated with radiotherapy plus ipilimumab. The clonotype was recovered from a human donor with non-small cell lung cancer whose response to radiotherapy plus ipilimumab could not be evaluated. Some clones in this sample may be carry-over from other donors' samples. Here the CDR3 DNA reads TGTGCCAGCAGTTACTCTCCGGATTCACCCCTCCACTTT. This gives the protein CASSYSPDSPLHF.